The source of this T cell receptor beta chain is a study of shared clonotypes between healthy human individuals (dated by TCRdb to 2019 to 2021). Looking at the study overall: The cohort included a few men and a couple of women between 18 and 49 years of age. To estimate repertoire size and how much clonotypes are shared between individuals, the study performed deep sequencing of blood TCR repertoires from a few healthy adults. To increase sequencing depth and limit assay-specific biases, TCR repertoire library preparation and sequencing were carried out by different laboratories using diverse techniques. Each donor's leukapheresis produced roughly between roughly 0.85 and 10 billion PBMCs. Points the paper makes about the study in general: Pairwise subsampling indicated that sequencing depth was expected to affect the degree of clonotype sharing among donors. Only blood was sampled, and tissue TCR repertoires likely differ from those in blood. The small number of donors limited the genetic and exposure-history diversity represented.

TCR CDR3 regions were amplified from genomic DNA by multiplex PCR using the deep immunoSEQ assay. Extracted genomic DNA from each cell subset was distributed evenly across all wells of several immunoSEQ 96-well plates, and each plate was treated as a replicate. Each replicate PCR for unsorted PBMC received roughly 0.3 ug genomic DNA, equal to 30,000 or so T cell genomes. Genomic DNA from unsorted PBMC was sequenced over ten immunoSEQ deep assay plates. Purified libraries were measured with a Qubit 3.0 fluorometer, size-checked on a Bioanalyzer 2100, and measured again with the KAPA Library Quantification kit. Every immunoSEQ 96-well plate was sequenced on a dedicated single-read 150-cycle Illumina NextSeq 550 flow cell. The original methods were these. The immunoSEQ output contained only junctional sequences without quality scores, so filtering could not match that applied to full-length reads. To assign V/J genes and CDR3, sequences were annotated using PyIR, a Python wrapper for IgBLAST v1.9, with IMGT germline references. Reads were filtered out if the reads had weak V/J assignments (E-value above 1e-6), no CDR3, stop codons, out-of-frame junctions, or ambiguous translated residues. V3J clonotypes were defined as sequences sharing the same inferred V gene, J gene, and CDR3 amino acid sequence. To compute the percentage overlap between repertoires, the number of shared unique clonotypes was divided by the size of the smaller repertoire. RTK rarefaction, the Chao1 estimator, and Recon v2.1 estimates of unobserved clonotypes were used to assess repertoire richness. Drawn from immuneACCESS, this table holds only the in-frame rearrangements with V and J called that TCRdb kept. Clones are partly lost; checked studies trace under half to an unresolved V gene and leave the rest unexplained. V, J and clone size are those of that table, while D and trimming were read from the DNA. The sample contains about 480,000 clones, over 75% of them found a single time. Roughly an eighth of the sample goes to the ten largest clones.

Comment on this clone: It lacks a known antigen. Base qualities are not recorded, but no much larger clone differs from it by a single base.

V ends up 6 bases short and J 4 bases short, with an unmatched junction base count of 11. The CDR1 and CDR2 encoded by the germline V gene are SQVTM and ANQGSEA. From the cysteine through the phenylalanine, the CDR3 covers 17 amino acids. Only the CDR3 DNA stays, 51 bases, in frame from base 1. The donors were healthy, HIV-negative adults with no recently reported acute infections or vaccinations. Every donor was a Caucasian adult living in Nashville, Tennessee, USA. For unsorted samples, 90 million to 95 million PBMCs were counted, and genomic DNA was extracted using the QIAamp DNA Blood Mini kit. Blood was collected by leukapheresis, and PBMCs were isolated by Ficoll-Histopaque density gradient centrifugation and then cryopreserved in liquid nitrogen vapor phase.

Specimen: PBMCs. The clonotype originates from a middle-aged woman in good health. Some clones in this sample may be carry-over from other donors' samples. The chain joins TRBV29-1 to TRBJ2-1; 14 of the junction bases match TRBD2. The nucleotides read TGCAGCGTCCAAGGACTAGCGGGAGGAGGGGGATACAATGAGCAGTTCTTC. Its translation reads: CSVQGLAGGGGYNEQFF.